Each of the 25 T cell receptor beta chains below was sequenced from the same sample in a study of control samples from healthy donors and cancer patients. Here immunoSEQ multiplex PCR was the method, and the copy in TCRdb shows in-frame clones only, minus some. Here the sample spans about 170,000 clones, roughly 95% being singletons. The source material was blood. Source of these receptors: a woman aged 55-69 years in good health.

Points on this clone: At one of its ends the junction is not consistent with the germline gene, which may arise from a read error. CDR3 nucleotides: TGTGCCAGTAGTACCCCATCACAGGGCTCCCACGAGCAGTACTTC. Residues: CASSTPSQGSHEQYF. The rearrangement uses TRBV19 and TRBJ2-7; D is possibly TRBD1 (6 bases). This CDR3 has 15 residues. Germline-derived CDR1 and CDR2 are LNHDA and SQIVND (reference sequence).

For the CDR3, the DNA is TGTGCCAGCAGTTTTGGACAGTTAGGGAGTGAGCAGTACTTC. Translating it yields CASSFGQLGSEQYF. The gene calls are TRBV6-2 or TRBV6-3 and TRBJ2-7, with D perhaps matching TRBD1 (6 bases). This CDR3 has 14 residues. Per the germline V gene, CDR1 is MNHEY and CDR2 is SVGEGT. V lost 4 bases and J lost 7, with 17 bases in between.

The V gene is TRBV6-7, the J gene TRBJ2-3; D is ambiguous. TRBV6-7 counts as an open reading frame of uncertain function. The CDR3 extends over 15 amino acids. V was shortened by 2 bases and J by 0 bases, with 9 bases between the two germline ends. CDR3 DNA sequence: TGTGCCAGCAGTTACAACGGACCTAGCACAGATACGCAGTATTTT. This gives the protein CASSYNGPSTDTQYF.

The chain recombines TRBV3-1 (or the pseudogene TRBV3-2) with TRBJ2-3, with 14 bases fitting TRBD2. V shed 4 bases, J shed 1 base, and the junction held 4 bases outside the gene matches. This CDR3 region has 17 residues. The germline V gene has CDR1 LGHDT and CDR2 YNNKEL (reference sequence). The CDR3 loop is CASSRLAGGVGTDTQYF. DNA of the CDR3: TGTGCCAGCAGCCGACTAGCGGGGGGGGTTGGCACAGATACGCAGTATTTT.

CDR3 nucleotide sequence: TGTGCCAGCACCGGTCGCGGGACAGATACGCAGTATTTT. This sequence encodes CASTGRGTDTQYF. The rearrangement uses TRBV7-9 and TRBJ2-3; perhaps TRBD2 as D (5 bases). V lost 7 bases, J lost 3 bases, and 11 bases lay in between. Germline CDR1 reads SEHNR; CDR2 reads FQNEAQ (reference sequence). The CDR3 consists of 13 residues.

This clone was seen a few times. The chain carries TRBV6-2 or TRBV6-3 and TRBJ2-3, with D possibly being TRBD1 (6 bases). CDR1 is MNHEY, CDR2 SVGEGT, per germline. There are 14 residues in the CDR3. The V gene lost 5 bases and the J gene lost 2 bases, with 11 bases spanning the gap. CDR3 protein: CASSGGQTTDTQYF. CDR3 DNA sequence: TGTGCCAGCAGTGGCGGACAGACCACAGATACGCAGTATTTT.

The chain employs TRBV27 and TRBJ1-4, with D hard to call. This CDR3 has 13 amino acids. Germline V CDR1 and CDR2: MNHEY, SMNVEV (reference sequence). Trimming removed 3 bases from V and 7 bases from J, with 9 bases in between. CDR3 sequence reads: CASSFRATEKLFF. CDR3 DNA sequence: TGTGCCAGCAGTTTTAGGGCTACTGAAAAACTGTTTTTT.

V gene TRBV12-3 or TRBV12-4 combines with J gene TRBJ1-1; no definite D call. The CDR3 is 13 residues long. V was cut by 3 bases and J by 6 bases, with 11 bases left in between. The CDR3, as DNA: TGTGCCAGCAGTTTCGGCAGTTTTTCTGAAGCTTTCTTT. The encoded protein is CASSFGSFSEAFF.

The CDR3, as DNA: TGTGCCAGCAGCTGGGACCTCCTAGGAGGTAGCTACACCTTC. The encoded protein is CASSWDLLGGSYTF. The chain employs TRBV7-9 and TRBJ1-2; possibly TRBD1 for D (5 bases). The V end lost 4 bases, the J end lost 9 bases, and 18 bases lay between the germline ends. In germline, CDR1 is SEHNR, CDR2 FQNEAQ (reference sequence). The CDR3 totals 14 residues.

Note on this clone: The junction departs from the called germline gene at one end, perhaps through a read error. The chain links TRBV2 to TRBJ1-2; 7 nucleotides align to TRBD1. CDR1 SNHLY and CDR2 FYNNEI come from the germline V gene. CDR3 length: 18 amino acids. CDR3 sequence: CASSAAGTAITRNDGYTF. The CDR3 DNA follows: TGTGCCAGCAGTGCCGCCGGGACAGCTATCACCCGTAACGATGGCTACACCTTC.

As for this clone: The final CDR3 position lacks the conserved phenylalanine or tryptophan, pointing to a likely read error. The gene calls are TRBV6-2 or TRBV6-3 and TRBJ1-1; no reliable D call. The CDR3 totals 14 residues. Trimming left V 1 base short and J 1 base short, with 7 bases between. The germline CDR1 and CDR2 sequences are MNHEY and SVGEGT. CDR3 protein: CASSYYSTNTEAFL. CDR3 nucleotide sequence: TGTGCCAGCAGTTACTACAGCACGAACACTGAAGCTTTCCTT.

The rearrangement joins TRBV5-4 to TRBJ1-1, with a possible D match to TRBD1 (6 bases). The CDR3 is 13 residues long. V lost 5 bases, J lost 5 bases, and 13 bases lay in between. Germline V lookup: CDR1 SGHNT, CDR2 YYREEE (reference sequence). This CDR3 reads CASSVGAGTEAFF. CDR3 nucleotide sequence: TGTGCCAGCAGTGTGGGGGCGGGAACTGAAGCTTTCTTT.

The chain links TRBV29-1 to TRBJ1-6, with TRBD1 identical over 9 bases. The V and J ends lost 5 bases and 10 bases, in that order; junction bases with no gene match: 9. CDR3 length: 14 residues. Germline CDR1 SQVTM, CDR2 ANQGSEA. CDR3 amino acids: CSVSQGTGNSPLHF. The CDR3 DNA reads TGCAGCGTTTCCCAAGGGACAGGGAACTCACCCCTCCACTTT.

This sequence joins TRBV10-3 and TRBJ1-2, with 9 bases that match TRBD1. CDR1 and CDR2 from the germline V gene are ENHRY and SYGVKD. Trimming took 8 bases from V and 2 from J; bases not matched to a gene: 6. The CDR3 sequence is 14 residues long. The CDR3 loop is CAIGRTGENYGYTF. The DNA for the CDR3 is TGTGCCATCGGAAGGACAGGGGAAAACTATGGCTACACCTTC.

The chain links TRBV5-1 to TRBJ2-5; 13 bases agree with TRBD2. This CDR3 has 18 amino acids. The J segment lost 2 bases and the V segment lost 4 bases, leaving 11 bases of the junction unmatched. Germline-derived CDR1 and CDR2 are SGHRS and YFSETQ. The DNA for the CDR3 is TGCGCCAGCAGCCTCACTAGCGGGGGGGTTAGGTGGCAAGAGACCCAGTACTTC. This gives the protein CASSLTSGGVRWQETQYF.

The chain links TRBV7-2 to TRBJ2-1, with D unclear. The CDR3 length is 15 residues. Trimming left V 2 bases short and J 0 bases short, with 8 bases between. The germline gives CDR1 SGHTA, CDR2 FQGNSA. The DNA of the CDR3 is TGTGCCAGCAGCTTACAAAGGAGCTCCTACAATGAGCAGTTCTTC. This sequence encodes CASSLQRSSYNEQFF.

The CDR3 region is CASSEGLLNQPQHF. CDR3 DNA: TGTGCCAGCAGTGAGGGACTACTCAATCAGCCCCAGCATTTT. The chain couples TRBV6-1 to TRBJ1-5; D may be TRBD1 (5 bases). V was pared by 3 bases and J by 3 bases, with 9 bases between. From germline, CDR1 is MNHNS and CDR2 SASEGT. The CDR3 is made up of 14 amino acids.

The chain couples TRBV7-6 to TRBJ1-4; 8 bases line up with TRBD1. V lost 5 bases, J lost 5 bases, and 4 bases stayed unmatched. CDR3 length: 14 residues. CDR1 is SGHVS, CDR2 FNYEAQ, per germline. CDR3 sequence reads: CASSRTGGNEKLFF. The DNA of the CDR3 is TGTGCCAGCAGCCGCACAGGGGGAAATGAAAAACTGTTTTTT.

This sequence joins TRBV7-9 and TRBJ2-3; D remains unclear. The CDR3 is 15 residues long. V was pared by 7 bases and J by 2 bases, with 16 bases between. Germline values: CDR1 SEHNR, CDR2 FQNEAQ (reference sequence). CDR3 nucleotides: TGTGCCAGCACCCCCACGCGAACTTTCACAGATACGCAGTATTTT. Amino acid sequence: CASTPTRTFTDTQYF.

This chain connects TRBV7-2 to TRBJ2-3, with TRBD2 identical over 15 bases. The CDR3 loop spans 16 amino acids. Germline CDR1 reads SGHTA; CDR2 reads FQGNSA. Germline trimming cut 4 bases from V and 4 bases from J; bases unmatched to any gene: 3. CDR3 bases: TGTGCCAGCAGCTACGGACTAGCGGGGGGGGCAGATACGCAGTATTTT. Translating gives CASSYGLAGGADTQYF.

The genes are TRBV6-5 and TRBJ2-6; D gene uncertain. The CDR3 contains 16 residues. Germline loops: CDR1 MNHEY, CDR2 SVGAGI. V was trimmed by 2 bases and J by 0 bases, leaving 8 bases between them. The CDR3 is CASSYEWNSGANVLTF. The CDR3 DNA follows: TGTGCCAGCAGTTACGAGTGGAACTCTGGGGCCAACGTCCTGACTTTC.

This chain joins TRBV24-1 and TRBJ2-1; 15 bases fit TRBD2. The CDR3 contains 14 residues. The V gene end was trimmed by 5 bases and the J gene end by 9 bases; junction bases not matched to a gene: 1. CDR1 and CDR2 from the germline V gene are KGHDR and SFDVKD. This CDR3 reads CATSVGLAGGEQFF. CDR3 coding DNA: TGTGCCACCAGTGTGGGACTAGCGGGGGGTGAGCAGTTCTTC.

This chain joins TRBV3-1 (or the pseudogene TRBV3-2) and TRBJ2-1; D is undetermined. Trimming removed 0 bases at V and 9 bases at J, with 6 bases between. The germline gives CDR1 LGHDT, CDR2 YNNKEL (reference sequence). The CDR3 is 12 amino acids. The chain's CDR3 is CASSQDFREQFF. The DNA for the CDR3 is TGTGCCAGCAGCCAAGATTTCCGTGAGCAGTTCTTC.

CDR3 residues: CASSLSPGSYEQYF. The DNA for the CDR3 is TGTGCCAGCAGCTTATCGCCAGGGTCCTACGAGCAGTACTTC. The chain is built from TRBV7-3 and TRBJ2-7; the D gene is possibly TRBD1 (5 bases). The V end was cut by 2 bases, the J end by 1 base, with 9 bases between. The CDR3 runs 14 residues. Germline CDR1 SGHTA, CDR2 FQGTGA.

The chain uses TRBV7-9 and TRBJ2-7; the match to TRBD1 covers 7 bases. Unmatched junction bases numbered 13, after V lost 5 bases and J lost 3 bases. CDR1 and CDR2 (germline): SEHNR, FQNEAQ (reference sequence). The CDR3 has 16 residues. The chain's CDR3 is CASSLPPGQTLYEQYF. The CDR3 DNA sequence: TGTGCCAGCAGCCTACCACCGGGACAGACCCTCTACGAGCAGTACTTC.